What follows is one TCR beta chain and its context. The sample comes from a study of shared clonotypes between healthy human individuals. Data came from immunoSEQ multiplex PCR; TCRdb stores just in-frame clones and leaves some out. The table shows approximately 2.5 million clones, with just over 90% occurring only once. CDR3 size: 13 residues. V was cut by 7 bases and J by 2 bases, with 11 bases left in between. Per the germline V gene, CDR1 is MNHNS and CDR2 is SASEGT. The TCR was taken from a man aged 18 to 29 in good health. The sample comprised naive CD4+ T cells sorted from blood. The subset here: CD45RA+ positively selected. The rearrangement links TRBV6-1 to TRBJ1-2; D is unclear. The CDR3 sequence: CASTLGLNYGYTF. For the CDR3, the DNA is TGTGCCAGCACCCTGGGGTTAAACTATGGCTACACCTTC.